This is a list of T cell receptor beta chains from one sample in a study of shared clonotypes between healthy human individuals. Clones were sequenced by immunoSEQ multiplex PCR, and TCRdb holds only the in-frame ones, with some missing. The sample has a few hundred thousand clones; more than 95% are singletons. Material for sequencing was naive CD4+ T cells sorted from blood. Receptor source: a woman younger than 45 in good health. Both conserved end residues are part of each CDR3. A D gene is named only where the DNA matches it firmly. Clone sizes are given selectively: once, few, many, or a class where the clone is expanded.

D: NA
J: TRBJ2-7
length: 14
size: NA
V: TRBV6-5
DNA: TGTGCCAGCAGGCGGGGGGACAGAACCTACGAGCAGTACTTC
CDR3: CASRRGDRTYEQYF

D: NA
J: TRBJ1-3
length: 15
size: NA
V: TRBV7-2
DNA: TGTGCCAGCAGCCCCGCGGGGGGCTCTGGAAACACCATATATTTT
CDR3: CASSPAGGSGNTIYF

D: NA
J: TRBJ1-1
length: 13
size: NA
V: TRBV7-2
DNA: TGTGCCAGCAGCTTAGGGATTCGACAAGAGGCTTTCTTT
CDR3: CASSLGIRQEAFF

D: TRBD1
J: TRBJ2-2
length: 15
size: NA
V: TRBV7-9
DNA: TGTGCCAGCAGCTCAAACAGGGGAGCGACCGGGGAGCTGTTTTTT
CDR3: CASSSNRGATGELFF

D: NA
J: TRBJ1-1
length: 15
size: NA
V: TRBV10-1
DNA: TGCGCCAGCAGTGAGTCGAATGCGGGGGGTACTGAAGCTTTCTTT
CDR3: CASSESNAGGTEAFF

D: TRBD1
J: TRBJ2-4
length: 17
size: NA
V: TRBV11-1
DNA: TGTGCCAGCAGCCCCAGACAGGGTACGCTATCCAAAAACATTCAGTACTTC
CDR3: CASSPRQGTLSKNIQYF

D: NA
J: TRBJ1-1
length: 16
size: NA
V: TRBV28
DNA: TGTGCCAGCAGTGTACTACAGTGGGCGACCGTCTCTGAAGCTTTCTTT
CDR3: CASSVLQWATVSEAFF

D: NA
J: TRBJ1-5
length: 15
size: NA
V: TRBV6-5
DNA: TGTGCCAGCAGTTACCGGCCGGGACCCAATCAGCCCCAGCATTTT
CDR3: CASSYRPGPNQPQHF

D: NA
J: TRBJ2-7
length: 14
size: NA
V: TRBV5-4
DNA: TGTGCCAGCAGCATTGGACTGGATGGCTACGAGCAGTACTTC
CDR3: CASSIGLDGYEQYF

D: TRBD1
J: TRBJ2-5
length: 14
size: NA
V: TRBV7-2
DNA: TGTGCCAGCAGACTTGACAGGGAGTCGAAGACCCAGTACTTC
CDR3: CASRLDRESKTQYF

D: NA
J: TRBJ1-3
length: 15
size: NA
V: TRBV15
DNA: TGTGCCACCAGCAGAGATGCGGGAGCTGGAAACACCATATATTTT
CDR3: CATSRDAGAGNTIYF

D: NA
J: TRBJ1-1
length: 14
size: NA
V: TRBV10-3
DNA: TGTGCCATCAGTGGGGTCCCGGGTAACGCTGAAGCTTTCTTT
CDR3: CAISGVPGNAEAFF

D: NA
J: TRBJ2-1
length: 17
size: NA
V: TRBV5-1
DNA: TGCGCCAGCAGCTTGGGTTTAGGCGTTAACTCCTACAATGAGCAGTTCTTC
CDR3: CASSLGLGVNSYNEQFF

D: TRBD2
J: TRBJ2-7
length: 15
size: NA
V: TRBV6-1
DNA: TGTGCCAGCAGTTCCTGGACTAGCGGGAGTCCCGAGCAGTACTTC
CDR3: CASSSWTSGSPEQYF

D: NA
J: TRBJ1-1
length: 16
size: NA
V: TRBV7-9
DNA: TGTGCCAGCAGCTTAAGCGTCATCAGGGGGAACACTGAAGCTTTCTTT
CDR3: CASSLSVIRGNTEAFF

D: NA
J: TRBJ2-6
length: 17
size: NA
V: TRBV15
DNA: TGTGCCACCAGCAGAGATGGTACCCCCTCTGGGGCCAACGTCCTGACTTTC
CDR3: CATSRDGTPSGANVLTF

D: TRBD2
J: TRBJ2-7
length: 14
size: NA
V: TRBV6-6
DNA: TGTGCCAGCAGTCGGACTAGCGGGAGTTACGAGCAGTACTTC
CDR3: CASSRTSGSYEQYF

D: NA
J: TRBJ1-5
length: 16
size: once
V: TRBV19
DNA: TGTGCCAGTAGTATAGATCGCCGGGTAAGCAATCAGCCCCAGCATTTT
CDR3: CASSIDRRVSNQPQHF

D: TRBD1
J: TRBJ1-5
length: 14
size: NA
V: TRBV6-5
DNA: TGTGCCAGCACCGGACAGGGCGGCAATCAGCCCCAGCATTTT
CDR3: CASTGQGGNQPQHF

D: TRBD1
J: TRBJ2-7
length: 13
size: NA
V: TRBV28
DNA: TGTGCCAGCAGTTTGGACAGGCTAGGAGAGCAGTACTTC
CDR3: CASSLDRLGEQYF

D: NA
J: TRBJ1-1
length: 13
size: NA
V: TRBV5-1
DNA: TGCGCCAGCAGTTTCACAGAGAACACTGAAGCTTTCTTT
CDR3: CASSFTENTEAFF

D: NA
J: TRBJ2-2
length: 16
size: NA
V: TRBV5-1
DNA: TGCGCCAGCAGCTCCCCGGACCGGGTCTGGCCGAGGGAGCTGTTTTTT
CDR3: CASSSPDRVWPRELFF

D: TRBD1
J: TRBJ2-7
length: 16
size: NA
V: TRBV5-4
DNA: TGTGCCAGCAGCCCGCGAACCGGGACAGGGGGCGACGAGCAGTACTTC
CDR3: CASSPRTGTGGDEQYF